What follows are 27 T cell receptor beta chains derived from one specimen sequenced in a study of shared clonotypes between healthy human individuals. Data came from immunoSEQ multiplex PCR; TCRdb stores just in-frame clones and leaves some out. The sample has 850,000 to 1,200,000 clones, roughly 80% seen once. Sequenced sample: memory CD4+ T cells sorted from blood. Subset of the sample: CD45RA-negative fraction. These receptors were obtained from a man aged 18-30 years in good health.

This chain connects TRBV6-6 to TRBJ1-1, with D hard to call. Germline V gene sequence: CDR1 MNHNY, CDR2 SVGAGI (reference sequence). The V end was cut by 4 bases, the J end by 7 bases, with 10 bases between. CDR3 length equals 12 residues. DNA for the CDR3: TGTGCCAGCAGTTCCCCGGGCCGTGAAGCTTTCTTT. Its protein is CASSSPGREAFF.

J is TRBJ1-5 and V is TRBV6-1; 7 nucleotides agree with TRBD1. The CDR3 runs to 14 residues. V lost 6 bases, J lost 3 bases, and 5 bases stayed unmatched. Germline CDR1 reads MNHNS; CDR2 reads SASEGT. CDR3 sequence (DNA): TGTGCCAGCAGCACAGGGGTGGTCAATCAGCCCCAGCATTTT. It is translated as CASSTGVVNQPQHF.

As for this clone: At the DNA level, this CDR3 is encoded by other sequences in the same sample as well. The chain is built from TRBV7-2 and TRBJ1-2; D is perhaps TRBD1 (6 bases). The CDR3 spans 13 residues. Germline CDR1 reads SGHTA; CDR2 reads FQGNSA. Trimming took off 2 bases at V and 3 bases at J, with 7 bases between the two ends. The CDR3 nucleotides are TGTGCCAGCAGCTTAAGGACAGACTATGGCTACACCTTC. This sequence encodes CASSLRTDYGYTF.

The V call is TRBV29-1, the J call TRBJ2-1; the match to TRBD2 covers 7 bases. CDR3 length equals 13 residues. The ends lost 4 bases at V and 6 bases at J; junction bases unmatched: 6. Germline V gene sequence: CDR1 SQVTM, CDR2 ANQGSEA. CDR3 sequence: CSVGGGSVNEQFF. The CDR3 DNA reads TGCAGCGTTGGGGGGGGATCGGTCAATGAGCAGTTCTTC.

This rearrangement joins TRBV28 to TRBJ1-5; the D is unclear. Trimming took off 8 bases at V and 0 bases at J, with 8 bases between the two ends. CDR1 and CDR2 (germline): MDHEN, SYDVKM. The CDR3 totals 13 residues. The CDR3 bases are TGTGCCAGCCAGTCGGATAGCAATCAGCCCCAGCATTTT. Its protein is CASQSDSNQPQHF.

This CDR3 is CASSSFSLPSLAAAMSYEQYF. The CDR3 bases are TGTGCCAGCAGTTCCTTTAGTTTACCCTCACTAGCGGCGGCCATGTCCTACGAGCAGTACTTC. The chain recombines TRBV27 with TRBJ2-7, with 8 bases identical to TRBD2. V was pared by 4 bases and J by 1 base, with 24 bases of the junction left unmatched. Germline-derived CDR1 and CDR2 are MNHEY and SMNVEV (reference sequence). The CDR3 contains 21 residues.

Notes on this clone: A far larger clone is one base from this, pointing to a likely read error. CDR3 amino acids: CSVVQRAHLGEAFF. The DNA for the CDR3 is TGCAGCGTTGTGCAGAGGGCGCATTTAGGTGAAGCTTTCTTT. This sequence joins TRBV29-1 and TRBJ1-1; no clear D gene. The germline V and J ends were trimmed by 4 bases and 7 bases, with 19 bases remaining between them. Germline assignment: CDR1 SQVTM and CDR2 ANQGSEA. This CDR3 region has 14 residues.

The chain carries TRBV19 and TRBJ1-1; the D gene is possibly TRBD1 (6 bases). Germline V gene data show CDR1 as LNHDA and CDR2 as SQIVND (reference sequence). The CDR3 extends over 15 amino acids. V was cut by 9 bases and J by 1 base, with 18 bases left in between. The CDR3 nucleotides read TGTGCCAGCTATAACCCCGGGGGCCCGAACACTGAAGCTTTCTTT. The encoded protein is CASYNPGGPNTEAFF.

The CDR3 sequence: CASQFSGQETQYF. CDR3 DNA sequence: TGTGCCAGCCAGTTCTCCGGTCAAGAGACCCAGTACTTC. The J gene is TRBJ2-5, the V gene TRBV7-2; D ambiguous. Germline values: CDR1 SGHTA, CDR2 FQGNSA. The CDR3 spans 13 residues. V was trimmed by 8 bases and J by 2 bases, leaving 12 bases between them.

Concerning this clone: Different DNA sequences within this sample yield the same CDR3. The V gene is TRBV29-1, the J gene TRBJ2-6, with no clear D. Germline V CDR1 and CDR2: SQVTM, ANQGSEA. The V and J ends lost 4 bases and 0 bases respectively, with 7 bases between them. The CDR3 is 14 amino acids. The CDR3 DNA reads TGCAGCGTTGGGGCCGGCTCTGGGGCCAACGTCCTGACTTTC. Translation gives CSVGAGSGANVLTF.

The genes are TRBV30 and TRBJ1-2; 7 nucleotides agree with TRBD1. V lost 3 bases to trimming and J lost 3 bases; unmatched junction nucleotides: 10. Germline loops: CDR1 GTSNPN, CDR2 SVGIG (reference sequence). This CDR3 has 15 residues. CDR3 DNA sequence: TGTGCCTGGAGACAGGGGCGGAATACCCACTATGGCTACACCTTC. Translated, it gives CAWRQGRNTHYGYTF. Supplemented by reference TRBV30 and TRBJ1-2, the full variable domain reads SQTIHQWPATLVQPVGSPLSLECTVEGTSNPNLYWYRQAAGRGLQLLFYSVGIGQISSEVPQNLSASRPQDRQFILSSKKLLLSDSGFYLCAWRQGRNTHYGYTFGSGTRLTVV.

The chain links TRBV30 to TRBJ2-1, with a weak D call TRBD1 (5 bases). The length of the CDR3 is 12 residues. Trimming took 3 bases from V and 10 from J, leaving 13 bases between them. CDR1 and CDR2 from the germline V gene are GTSNPN and SVGIG (reference sequence). CDR3 sequence reads: CAWSDRGKEQFF. In DNA form, the CDR3 reads TGTGCCTGGAGCGATAGGGGAAAGGAGCAGTTCTTC.

This chain connects TRBV10-3 to TRBJ1-3; tentatively, D is TRBD1 (6 bases). Germline CDR1 reads ENHRY; CDR2 reads SYGVKD. V lost 5 bases and J 1 base, leaving 12 bases between the germline ends. This CDR3 has 15 amino acids. The CDR3, as DNA: TGTGCCATCAGTCCAACAGGGTTTTCTGGAAACACCATATATTTT. It specifies CAISPTGFSGNTIYF.

This sequence joins TRBV5-1 and TRBJ2-5; no clear D. CDR1 is SGHRS and CDR2 is YFSETQ in the germline V gene. Trimming cost V 4 bases and J 5 bases, with 6 bases left between them. The CDR3 contains 11 residues. The CDR3 sequence is CASSEMETQYF. The CDR3 coding sequence is TGCGCCAGCAGCGAGATGGAGACCCAGTACTTC.

The chain uses TRBV7-2 and TRBJ2-2; no clear D. The CDR3 has 14 residues. V lost 5 bases, J lost 2 bases, and 9 bases lay in between. CDR1 SGHTA and CDR2 FQGNSA come from the germline V gene. The CDR3 region is CASSPLPNTGELFF. As DNA, the CDR3 is TGTGCCAGCAGCCCCCTGCCTAACACCGGGGAGCTGTTTTTT.

As concerns this clone: This could be a read error, since a much larger clone is one nucleotide away. Other nucleotide sequences from this sample produce the same CDR3. The V gene is TRBV10-1, the J gene TRBJ2-2; 7 bases fit TRBD1. The CDR3 totals 14 residues. J gave up 1 base and V 6 bases, and 2 bases lay outside the gene matches. Germline V gene data show CDR1 as WNHNN and CDR2 as SYGVQD (reference sequence). As DNA, the CDR3 is TGCGCCAGCAGCCGGGACAGGAACACCGGGGAGCTGTTTTTT. It is translated as CASSRDRNTGELFF.

V is TRBV5-6 and J is TRBJ2-7, with 9 bases matching TRBD1. The CDR3 is made up of 15 amino acids. Germline CDR1 SGHDT, CDR2 YYEEEE. After removal of 4 bases from V and 4 bases from J, the junction contained 9 bases not matched to a gene. For the CDR3, the DNA is TGTGCCAGCAGCCCACCCTCGGGACAGGGTTACGAGCAGTACTTC. Amino acids: CASSPPSGQGYEQYF.

The gene calls are TRBV5-1 and TRBJ2-5; perhaps TRBD2 as D (6 bases). This CDR3 region has 15 residues. The germline V gene encodes CDR1 SGHRS and CDR2 YFSETQ. The V gene lost 5 bases and the J gene lost 0 bases, with 14 bases spanning the gap. The DNA of the CDR3 is TGCGCCAGCAGAGAGACTAGTGCGTACCAAGAGACCCAGTACTTC. It translates to CASRETSAYQETQYF.

CDR3 bases: TGTGCCAGCAGTGAAAAGCGGGGGTTCTACGAGCAGTACTTC. Protein: CASSEKRGFYEQYF. The chain uses TRBV2 and TRBJ2-7, with 8 nucleotides matching TRBD2. CDR1 and CDR2 from the germline V gene are SNHLY and FYNNEI. This CDR3 comprises 14 residues. After removal of 2 bases from V and 3 bases from J, the junction contained 3 bases not matched to a gene.

There are a few counts of this clone. The chain is built from TRBV28 and TRBJ1-1; TRBD1 might be the D (5 bases). Trimming stripped 5 bases from V and 10 bases from J, with 20 bases between. The germline gives CDR1 MDHEN, CDR2 SYDVKM. The CDR3 runs 14 residues. The CDR3, as DNA: TGTGCCAGCAGTGCGCTAACCGGGGCCCGGGGAGCTTTCTTT. Translating gives CASSALTGARGAFF.

A note on this clone: Other DNA sequences in this specimen translate into the identical CDR3. The chain uses TRBV7-9 and TRBJ1-1, with a weak D call TRBD1 (6 bases). This CDR3 region has 14 residues. Germline CDR1 is SEHNR and CDR2 is FQNEAQ (reference sequence). V lost 0 bases to trimming and J lost 1 base, with 6 bases between them. The CDR3 nucleotides read TGTGCCAGCAGCTTAGCAGGGGGGAACACTGAAGCTTTCTTT. Translated: CASSLAGGNTEAFF. Together with reference TRBV7-9 and TRBJ1-1, the CDR3 gives the full variable domain: DTGVSQNPRHKITKRGQNVTFRCDPISEHNRLYWYRQTLGQGPEFLTYFQNEAQLEKSRLLSDRFSAERPKGSFSTLEIQRTEQGDSAMYLCASSLAGGNTEAFFGQGTRLTVV.

V is TRBV30 and J is TRBJ2-3; D gene unclear. Trimming removed 0 bases at V and 7 bases at J, with 8 bases between. CDR3 length: 12 residues. Germline CDR1 GTSNPN, CDR2 SVGIG (reference sequence). CDR3 protein: CAWSVVLNTQYF. CDR3 nucleotide sequence: TGTGCCTGGAGTGTCGTGCTGAATACGCAGTATTTT.

This chain uses TRBV28 with TRBJ1-4; no firm D call. V was clipped by 9 bases and J by 7 bases, with 18 bases between them. This CDR3 is 14 amino acids long. Per the germline V gene, CDR1 is MDHEN and CDR2 is SYDVKM. The CDR3 region has the DNA TGTGCCAGTTGTGGGCACACGCCAGGTGAAAAACTGTTTTTT. Its translation is CASCGHTPGEKLFF.

The chain uses TRBV18 and TRBJ1-4; 8 nucleotides match TRBD1. Germline CDR1 and CDR2: KGHSH and LQKENI. The V and J ends lost 4 bases and 4 bases, in that order; junction bases with no gene match: 5. The CDR3 extends over 15 amino acids. Written as DNA, the CDR3 is TGTGCCAGCTCACGTCAACAGGGGGGTAATGAAAAACTGTTTTTT. The encoded protein is CASSRQQGGNEKLFF. The full variable domain, in which reference TRBV18 and TRBJ1-4 provide the parts outside the CDR3, is NAGVMQNPRHLVRRRGQEARLRCSPMKGHSHVYWYRQLPEEGLKFMVYLQKENIIDESGMPKERFSAEFPKEGPSILRIQQVVRGDSAAYFCASSRQQGGNEKLFFGSGTQLSVL.

The table lists this clone with a few counts. The chain carries TRBV10-3 and TRBJ1-1; possible D gene TRBD1, 6 bases. Trimming shortened V by 6 bases and J by 1 base, and 12 bases separated the two germline ends. The CDR3 consists of 14 residues. Germline CDR1 and CDR2: ENHRY and SYGVKD. CDR3 sequence (DNA): TGTGCCATCAGGGGCAGGGGAGAGAACACTGAAGCTTTCTTT. Its translation is CAIRGRGENTEAFF.

The chain links TRBV5-1 to TRBJ2-2, with unresolved D. This CDR3 region has 13 residues. The germline V gene has CDR1 SGHRS and CDR2 YFSETQ. V was cut by 3 bases and J by 6 bases, with 9 bases left in between. In DNA, the CDR3 is TGCGCCAGCAGCTGGCCAGTCCCCGGGGAGCTGTTTTTT. It specifies CASSWPVPGELFF.

The chain joins TRBV7-9 to TRBJ1-1; D is unresolved. V lost 6 bases, J lost 3 bases, and 14 bases lay in between. Germline V CDR1 and CDR2: SEHNR, FQNEAQ (reference sequence). CDR3 size: 14 residues. This CDR3 is CASRVLGDDTEAFF. In DNA, the CDR3 is TGTGCCAGCAGGGTCTTGGGAGACGACACTGAAGCTTTCTTT.